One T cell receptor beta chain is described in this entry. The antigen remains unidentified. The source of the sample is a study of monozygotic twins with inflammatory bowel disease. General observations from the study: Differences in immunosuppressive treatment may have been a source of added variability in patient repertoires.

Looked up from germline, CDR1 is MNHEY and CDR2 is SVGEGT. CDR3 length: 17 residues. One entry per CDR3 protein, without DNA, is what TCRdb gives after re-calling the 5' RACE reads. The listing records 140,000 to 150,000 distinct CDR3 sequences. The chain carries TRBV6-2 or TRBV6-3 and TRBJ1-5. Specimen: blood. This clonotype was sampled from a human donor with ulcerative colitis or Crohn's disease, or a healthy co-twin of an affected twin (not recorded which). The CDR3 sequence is CASSYDLSRSGNQPQHF.